Listed here is a single T cell receptor (beta chain). Its antigen is currently unknown. This specimen belongs to a study of somatic mutations in cytotoxic T cells in rheumatoid arthritis. Study details: After diagnosis, patient blood (30 ml EDTA) was drawn right away, before any treatment was given. Study results and caveats: Unlike healthy controls, rheumatoid arthritis patients had CD8+ clonality that increased with age.

TCRdb's table, derived via immunoSEQ multiplex PCR, lists solely in-frame clones and lacks some. Altogether about 23,000 clones are present, roughly 80% being singletons, with the ten largest covering approximately 4%. Trimming cost V 4 bases and J 16 bases, with 19 bases left between them. The CDR3 spans 13 residues. Germline values: CDR1 SGHTA, CDR2 FQGNSA. This chain links TRBV7-2 with TRBJ2-2; a possible D gene is TRBD2 (6 bases). The source material was CD8+ T cells sorted from blood. The sequence was obtained from an adult with rheumatoid arthritis. DNA of the CDR3: TGTGCCAGCAGCTCACTGGACTATGCTAAGCGGTTTTTT. It translates to CASSSLDYAKRFF.